This TCR beta chain was identified during a study of beta chain features in type 1 diabetes (dated by TCRdb to about 2018). Study-wide context: Patients and healthy donors did not differ in mean age, gender distribution, total cell number or subset yield. A total of some 110 million sorted cells were examined across all samples, and a strong correlation was observed between cell number per subset and RNA yield. The study compared TCRB repertoires of sorted circulating CD4+ T cell subsets between recently diagnosed type 1 diabetes patients and matched healthy donors. Regulatory and stem cell-like memory subsets were obtained from only 8 patients and roughly eight healthy donors, while naive and central memory subsets were obtained from all 30 or so donors.

The High Capacity cDNA Reverse Transcription Kit was used to reverse transcribe all of the isolated RNA, meaning that expressed TCRB transcripts were what got sequenced. Naive, central memory and regulatory T cell samples underwent deep immunoSEQ sequencing, averaging about 3.57 million total reads per sample. Sorted cells were lysed in RLT buffer and RNA was extracted with DNase-treated RNeasy Micro or Mini kits, depending on cell number. To prevent cross-contamination, each cell subset was processed individually, whereas patient and healthy donor samples were processed jointly. Using the immunoSEQ multiplex PCR, TCRB sequences were amplified from cDNA into 87-bp fragments spanning the CDR3 region. Sequencing of the amplicons was done on the Illumina HiSeq platform. Per the source publication's procedure: Synthetic template baselines were used to correct PCR bias computationally, reads within Hamming distance 2 were collapsed, and singletons that could not be merged were discarded. Reads were aligned to IMGT to assign V, D and J genes, CDR3 length, and insertions or deletions at six rearrangement sites. Within each subset, clonotype counts were normalized to the number of sorted cells before true diversity and Gini coefficients were calculated with the tcR R package. Repertoire sharing was quantified using the overlap coefficient calculated on TCRB nucleotide sequences. As a proxy for the pre-selection repertoire, out-of-frame TCRB sequences from naive cells were analyzed. The table comes from immuneACCESS by way of TCRdb, which keeps in-frame sequences with V and J called. Part of the clones is missing from these tables; in studies checked, under half for an unresolved V gene and the rest for unknown reasons. The D gene and trimming were derived from the DNA, and the V and J assignments and clone size from that table. The sample table records some 640,000 clones; over 12% of these occur just once. Approximately 0.039% of the sample is in the top ten clones.

The germline V gene provides CDR1 SGHAT and CDR2 FQNNGV. Here V drops 5 bases and J drops 7 bases, and the junction holds 10 bases not matched to any gene. Including the terminal cysteine and phenylalanine, the CDR3 comprises 14 residues. CDR3 DNA is the only sequence kept; it has 42 bases, read in frame from the first base. What the research found in general, with its limitations: Because cDNA was sequenced instead of genomic DNA, activated cells with high expression could be over-represented, although the groups did not differ in activation or CD3 levels. A moderate but significant shortening of TCRB CDR3 length was observed in type 1 diabetes patients in all four CD4+ subsets. Naive, central memory and regulatory TCRB repertoires appeared to be more similar among patients than among healthy donors. HLA sub-analyses involved small numbers of individuals, so any influence of HLA type on TCRB rearrangement remained unresolved. PCR may preferentially amplify shorter templates, but because patient and control samples were amplified and corrected together, any resulting skew would affect both groups equally. Patients with type 1 diabetes made fewer insertions and deleted more nucleotides at VDJ recombination sites, implying thymic rearrangement abnormalities.

On this clone: Which antigen it targets is not known. No qualities accompany the bases; no much larger clone lies one base away.

Each donor gave one peripheral blood draw, roughly 0.12 L on average, collected into heparinised tubes. Naive, central memory, regulatory and stem cell-like memory CD4+ T cells were sorted on a BD FACSAria II using a panel including CD45RO, CCR7, CD25, CD127, CD95 and CD27. A purity above 98% was achieved for all sorted populations. PBMCs were separated immediately by Lymphoprep density gradient centrifugation and were stained directly, without being cultured. So that batch effects would be minimized, each experiment stained and sorted samples in pairs, pairing one healthy donor with one patient. Rearrangement joined TRBV11-2 to TRBJ1-2, with 7 middle bases fitting TRBD1. The clonotype originates from a man younger than 30 with type 1 diabetes. The sequencing input was naive CD4+ T cells from blood. Taken with the paper, the label for cell subset or site translates to: true naive CD4+ T cells. In nucleotides, the sequence is TGTGCCAGCAGCATACGACAGGGTGCGTCTGGCTACACCTTC. Its protein product is CASSIRQGASGYTF. When the CDR3 is completed using the reference TRBV11-2 and TRBJ1-2 genes on either side, the full variable domain is EAGVAQSPRYKIIEKRQSVAFWCNPISGHATLYWYQQILGQGPKLLIQFQNNGVVDDSQLPKDRFSAERLKGVDSTLKIQPAKLEDSAVYLCASSIRQGASGYTFGSGTRLTVV.